Below, 20 T cell receptor beta chains from the same sample are listed, as sequenced in a study of blood T cell repertoires in COVID-19. Generated by immunoSEQ multiplex PCR, the TCRdb table keeps only in-frame clones and is missing some. The table lists more than 250,000 clones, around 89% of them singletons. The material sequenced was peripheral blood. Receptor source: a man aged 18 to 35 who had recovered from COVID-19.

The chain carries TRBV5-6 and TRBJ2-2; 12 nucleotides line up with TRBD2. This CDR3 is 17 amino acids long. V gave up 4 bases and J gave up 1 base; unmatched junction bases: 5. The V gene's germline CDR1 is SGHDT and CDR2 YYEEEE. The CDR3 DNA reads TGTGCCAGCAGCCTTGGACTAGCGGGACGGAACACCGGGGAGCTGTTTTTT. As protein: CASSLGLAGRNTGELFF. The full variable domain, its missing parts supplied by reference TRBV5-6 and TRBJ2-2, is DAGVTQSPTHLIKTRGQQVTLRCSPKSGHDTVSWYQQALGQGPQFIFQYYEEEERQRGNFPDRFSGHQFPNYSSELNVNALLLGDSALYLCASSLGLAGRNTGELFFGEGSRLTVL.

The V call is TRBV4-2, the J call TRBJ2-7, with 7 bases lining up with TRBD2. The CDR3 contains 17 residues. Germline CDR1 and CDR2: LGHNA and YNFKEQ. V was pared by 4 bases and J by 0 bases, with 12 bases of the junction left unmatched. For the CDR3, the DNA is TGTGCCAGCAGCCCCCCCCGTGGCGGGGGAAGCTCCTACGAGCAGTACTTC. Translating gives CASSPPRGGGSSYEQYF.

The V call is TRBV18, the J call TRBJ1-1; D possibly corresponds to TRBD1 (5 bases). Germline V lookup: CDR1 KGHSH, CDR2 LQKENI. The CDR3 runs to 16 residues. Trimming took 0 bases from V and 0 from J, leaving 11 bases between them. Written as DNA, the CDR3 is TGTGCCAGCTCACCACCGACCAGGGAGGTGAACACTGAAGCTTTCTTT. Protein sequence: CASSPPTREVNTEAFF. Full variable domain (rest looked up from reference TRBV18 and TRBJ1-1): NAGVMQNPRHLVRRRGQEARLRCSPMKGHSHVYWYRQLPEEGLKFMVYLQKENIIDESGMPKERFSAEFPKEGPSILRIQQVVRGDSAAYFCASSPPTREVNTEAFFGQGTRLTVV.

The V call is TRBV7-2, the J call TRBJ2-7; D may be TRBD1 (6 bases). V shed 5 bases and J shed 2 bases, with 19 bases lying between them. Germline CDR1 reads SGHTA; CDR2 reads FQGNSA. This CDR3 contains 16 residues. CDR3 DNA sequence: TGTGCCAGCAGCCCATCGGTCGGACAGCCAGCCTACGAGCAGTACTTC. It codes for CASSPSVGQPAYEQYF.

This chain joins TRBV6-6 and TRBJ1-1; D possibly corresponds to TRBD1 (5 bases). Germline loops: CDR1 MNHNY, CDR2 SVGAGI (reference sequence). V lost 5 bases and J 0 bases, leaving 19 bases between the germline ends. The CDR3 is 17 residues long. The CDR3, as DNA: TGTGCCAGCAGTCAAAGCGGGGGGGTTCTCATGAACACTGAAGCTTTCTTT. Protein sequence: CASSQSGGVLMNTEAFF.

V is TRBV11-3 and J is TRBJ2-6; D not certain. CDR3 length: 14 amino acids. V was shortened by 5 bases and J by 0 bases, with 5 bases between the two germline ends. Germline V gene sequence: CDR1 SGHNT, CDR2 YENEEA. The CDR3 loop reads CASSPYSGANVLTF. The CDR3 DNA reads as TGTGCCAGCAGCCCGTACTCTGGGGCCAACGTCCTGACTTTC.

This clone occurred once. This rearrangement joins TRBV5-8 to TRBJ1-6; possible D gene TRBD1, 5 bases. Germline CDR1 SGHTS, CDR2 YDEGEE. This CDR3 comprises 15 residues. V was pared by 4 bases and J by 7 bases, with 15 bases between. The CDR3 DNA reads as TGTGCCAGCAGCCTGGGGGATAGGGAGAATTCACCCCTCCACTTT. Translation: CASSLGDRENSPLHF.

The chain has TRBV5-6 and TRBJ2-7, with D possibly matching TRBD2 (7 bases). In germline, CDR1 is SGHDT, CDR2 YYEEEE. There are 15 residues in the CDR3. V lost 1 base and J 0 bases, leaving 11 bases between the germline ends. CDR3 in DNA: TGTGCCAGCAGCTTGAGCGGGACATCCTCCTACGAGCAGTACTTC. Its protein product is CASSLSGTSSYEQYF.

V and J are TRBV4-1 and TRBJ2-1, with TRBD2 identical over 8 bases. V was pared by 4 bases and J by 0 bases, with 5 bases of the junction left unmatched. The CDR3 spans 16 residues. Germline assignment: CDR1 MGHRA and CDR2 YSYEKL. CDR3 sequence: CASSPAGTSSYNEQFF. The CDR3 nucleotides are TGCGCCAGCAGCCCTGCCGGGACTAGCTCCTACAATGAGCAGTTCTTC.

V usage is TRBV7-8 and J usage is TRBJ2-7; 7 bases are a match to TRBD1. The CDR3 has 15 residues. Trimming removed 3 bases from V and 2 bases from J; junction bases left unmatched: 7. Germline loops: CDR1 SGHVS, CDR2 FQNEAQ. CDR3 residues: CASSLETGITYEQYF. In DNA form, the CDR3 reads TGTGCCAGCAGCTTGGAGACAGGGATAACCTACGAGCAGTACTTC.

The V gene is TRBV6-5, the J gene TRBJ2-7, with 8 bases lining up with TRBD1. Germline-derived CDR1 and CDR2 are MNHEY and SVGAGI. The CDR3 loop spans 15 amino acids. After removal of 2 bases from V and 0 bases from J, the junction contained 3 bases not matched to a gene. CDR3 residues: CASSYRQGLSYEQYF. CDR3 nucleotides: TGTGCCAGCAGTTACCGACAGGGGCTCTCCTACGAGCAGTACTTC.

The chain employs TRBV6-5 and TRBJ2-5, with 8 bases that match TRBD2. This CDR3 has 16 amino acids. The junction had 12 bases not matched to a gene; V was cut back by 4 bases and J by 5 bases. Germline V gene lookup returns CDR1 MNHEY and CDR2 SVGAGI. This CDR3 is CASSSASGGAMETQYF. In DNA form, the CDR3 reads TGTGCCAGCAGTTCCGCCTCGGGGGGGGCGATGGAGACCCAGTACTTC.

The chain recombines TRBV5-1 with TRBJ2-3, with 7 positions matching TRBD2. The CDR3 sequence is 16 residues long. V dropped 1 base and J dropped 3; count of bases not matched to a gene: 8. The germline CDR1 and CDR2 sequences are SGHRS and YFSETQ. The CDR3 region has the DNA TGCGCCAGCAGCTTGAGGTGGCTAGCGGCAACAGATACGCAGTATTTT. It is translated as CASSLRWLAATDTQYF.

This clone was seen once. This chain uses TRBV6-6 with TRBJ1-6, with no clear D. The germline V and J ends were trimmed by 7 bases and 2 bases, with 12 bases remaining between them. The V gene's germline CDR1 is MNHNY and CDR2 SVGAGI (reference sequence). This CDR3 has 15 amino acids. CDR3 sequence reads: CASTELITYNSPLHF. The CDR3 bases are TGTGCCAGCACCGAACTGATAACCTATAATTCACCCCTCCACTTT.

This chain uses TRBV6-5 with TRBJ2-7; D may be TRBD2 (6 bases). Trimming left V 2 bases short and J 6 bases short, with 11 bases between. CDR1 MNHEY and CDR2 SVGAGI come from the germline V gene. The CDR3 consists of 13 residues. The chain's CDR3 is CASSYVRGGEQYF. In DNA form, the CDR3 reads TGTGCCAGCAGTTACGTGAGGGGAGGCGAGCAGTACTTC.

DNA for the CDR3: TGTGCCAGCAGCATAGACAGGGCTGGGGTCGGCGCTGAGCAGTTCTTC. It codes for CASSIDRAGVGAEQFF. J is TRBJ2-1 and V is TRBV6-2 or TRBV6-3; 7 nucleotides line up with TRBD1. The CDR3 is 16 amino acids. Germline assignment: CDR1 MNHEY and CDR2 SVGEGT. J was trimmed by 9 bases and V by 6 bases; bases with no gene match: 17.

Notes on this clone: The sample holds other DNA sequences that translate to the same CDR3. The chain links TRBV5-1 to TRBJ1-3, with D perhaps TRBD1 (5 bases). This CDR3 is built from 17 residues. V lost 0 bases and J 0 bases, leaving 13 bases between the germline ends. Germline V gene data show CDR1 as SGHRS and CDR2 as YFSETQ. Here the CDR3 reads CASSLAPRQSSGNTIYF. CDR3 coding DNA: TGCGCCAGCAGCTTGGCCCCCCGACAGAGCTCTGGAAACACCATATATTTT.

This rearrangement joins TRBV7-9 to TRBJ2-7, with 8 bases identical to TRBD1. Germline-derived CDR1 and CDR2 are SEHNR and FQNEAQ (reference sequence). The V segment lost 5 bases and the J segment 3 bases; nucleotides outside the gene matches: 12. The CDR3 consists of 16 residues. The CDR3 DNA is TGTGCCAGCAGCCAAGCAGACAGGGGAGACGGCTACGAGCAGTACTTC. Its protein product is CASSQADRGDGYEQYF. Drawing the rest from reference TRBV7-9 and TRBJ2-7, the complete variable domain is DTGVSQNPRHKITKRGQNVTFRCDPISEHNRLYWYRQTLGQGPEFLTYFQNEAQLEKSRLLSDRFSAERPKGSFSTLEIQRTEQGDSAMYLCASSQADRGDGYEQYFGPGTRLTVT.

The CDR3 DNA is TGCGCCAGCAGCCAAGCAGGGGGCGAGACTGAAGCTTTCTTT. Translated: CASSQAGGETEAFF. V gene TRBV4-1 combines with J gene TRBJ1-1; 8 bases align to TRBD1. Trimming took 1 base from V and 5 from J; bases not matched to a gene: 3. Germline-derived CDR1 and CDR2 are MGHRA and YSYEKL. The CDR3 loop spans 14 amino acids.

The CDR3 sequence: CASSQGTDLAYGYTF. CDR3 nucleotides: TGTGCCAGCAGCCAAGGGACAGACCTTGCCTATGGCTACACCTTC. This rearrangement joins TRBV3-1 (or the pseudogene TRBV3-2) to TRBJ1-2; possible D gene TRBD1, 6 bases. CDR1 LGHDT and CDR2 YNNKEL come from the germline V gene (reference sequence). The CDR3 sequence is 15 residues long. V was shortened by 1 base and J by 4 bases, with 13 bases between the two germline ends.